A single sample is the source of the 15 T cell receptor beta chains below, sequenced in a study of blood T cell repertoires in COVID-19. Profiled with immunoSEQ multiplex PCR; TCRdb holds only in-frame clones, not every one. The sample lists 240,000 or so clones, about 70% seen once, with about 3.5% in the top ten. Input material: peripheral blood. The receptors stem from an elderly woman with acute or convalescent COVID-19.

V gene TRBV10-3 combines with J gene TRBJ1-3; 9 positions agree with TRBD1. This CDR3 spans 18 amino acids. V shed 5 bases, J shed 1 base, and the junction held 12 bases outside the gene matches. Per the germline V gene, CDR1 is ENHRY and CDR2 is SYGVKD. The CDR3 loop is CAISYNRRDRASGNTIYF. As DNA, the CDR3 is TGTGCCATCAGTTATAATCGACGGGACAGGGCTTCTGGAAACACCATATATTTT.

The rearrangement uses TRBV15 and TRBJ2-3, with TRBD1 identical over 8 bases. Trimming at V came to 1 base and at J to 2 bases, leaving 2 bases not matched to a gene. This CDR3 comprises 15 residues. CDR1 and CDR2 (germline): LNHNV, YYDKDF (reference sequence). The CDR3 DNA sequence: TGTGCCACCAGCAGAGGGGACAGGAACACAGATACGCAGTATTTT. Encoded protein: CATSRGDRNTDTQYF. Full variable domain (missing parts from reference TRBV15 and TRBJ2-3): DAMVIQNPRYQVTQFGKPVTLSCSQTLNHNVMYWYQQKSSQAPKLLFHYYDKDFNNEADTPDNFQSRRPNTSFCFLDIRSPGLGDTAMYLCATSRGDRNTDTQYFGPGTRLTVL.

This clone appeared a few times. The chain links TRBV18 to TRBJ1-1; 8 bases agree with TRBD1. From germline, CDR1 is KGHSH and CDR2 LQKENI. The CDR3 has 15 amino acids. V lost 2 bases to trimming and J lost 6 bases; unmatched junction nucleotides: 8. The CDR3 sequence: CASSPAVTGASEAFF. CDR3 nucleotide sequence: TGTGCCAGCTCACCAGCTGTGACAGGGGCGTCTGAAGCTTTCTTT.

The chain recombines TRBV7-9 with TRBJ1-4, with a tentative D call TRBD1 (6 bases). The CDR3 is 16 residues long. CDR1 and CDR2 from the germline V gene are SEHNR and FQNEAQ (reference sequence). V was cut by 1 base and J by 5 bases, with 14 bases left in between. As DNA, the CDR3 is TGTGCCAGCAGCTTAGGGTGGAGGCAGGGGAATGAAAAACTGTTTTTT. Encoded protein: CASSLGWRQGNEKLFF.

V gene TRBV18 combines with J gene TRBJ1-3, with D possibly TRBD1 on 6 matching bases. Trimming cost V 5 bases and J 4 bases, with 12 bases left between them. The CDR3 length is 14 residues. Per germline, CDR1 KGHSH and CDR2 LQKENI. This CDR3 is CASSIQGTGNTIYF. CDR3 nucleotides: TGTGCCAGCTCAATACAGGGTACGGGAAACACCATATATTTT.

The rearrangement links TRBV7-9 to TRBJ1-2; TRBD1 aligns across 9 bases. This CDR3 has 13 amino acids. After removal of 4 bases from V and 6 bases from J, the junction contained 3 bases not matched to a gene. Germline V CDR1 and CDR2: SEHNR, FQNEAQ (reference sequence). The CDR3 is CASSSWDRDGYTF. CDR3 nucleotide sequence: TGTGCCAGCAGCTCCTGGGACAGGGATGGCTACACCTTC.

The rearrangement links TRBV3-1 (or the pseudogene TRBV3-2) to TRBJ2-5, with 9 bases that match TRBD2. The CDR3 runs 14 residues. Looked up from germline, CDR1 is LGHDT and CDR2 is YNNKEL (reference sequence). The V gene end was trimmed by 4 bases and the J gene end by 2 bases; junction bases not matched to a gene: 2. As DNA, the CDR3 is TGTGCCAGCAGCCCGACTAGCGGACAAGAGACCCAGTACTTC. It specifies CASSPTSGQETQYF.

The chain carries TRBV2 and TRBJ2-3; 12 bases are shared with TRBD2. Unmatched junction bases numbered 11, after V lost 4 bases and J lost 6 bases. The CDR3 has 17 amino acids. From germline, CDR1 is SNHLY and CDR2 FYNNEI. The CDR3 loop reads CASSALRLAGDLDTQYF. The CDR3 DNA reads TGTGCCAGCAGTGCCCTCCGACTAGCGGGAGATTTGGATACGCAGTATTTT.

As regards this clone: The same CDR3 also results from other DNA sequences found in this sample. The CDR3 DNA is TGCGCCAGCAGCTTGGAGGGACAGATGAACACTGAAGCTTTCTTT. Translating gives CASSLEGQMNTEAFF. The chain combines TRBV5-1 with TRBJ1-1, with 7 nucleotides matching TRBD1. The trim removed 0 bases at V and 0 bases at J, leaving 2 bases unmatched. The CDR3 spans 15 residues. Germline assignment: CDR1 SGHRS and CDR2 YFSETQ.

This chain uses TRBV11-1 with TRBJ2-3; 7 positions match TRBD2. The CDR3 spans 14 residues. Germline-derived CDR1 and CDR2 are SGHAT and FQDESV (reference sequence). The junction had 1 base not matched to a gene; V was cut back by 1 base and J by 3 bases. CDR3 DNA: TGTGCCAGCAGCTTAGTCGGGAGGACAGATACGCAGTATTTT. It is translated as CASSLVGRTDTQYF.

CDR3 sequence: CASSQGPGRGTQYF. CDR3 coding DNA: TGTGCCAGCAGCCAAGGCCCCGGGAGAGGGACCCAGTACTTC. This rearrangement joins TRBV3-1 (or the pseudogene TRBV3-2) to TRBJ2-5; weak D call: TRBD2 (6 bases). The ends were cut back, 1 base at V and 7 bases at J, with 13 bases in the middle. CDR1 and CDR2 from the germline V gene are LGHDT and YNNKEL (reference sequence). CDR3 size: 14 residues.

The chain recombines TRBV19 with TRBJ1-6, with TRBD1 matching over 7 bases. V gave up 3 bases and J gave up 6 bases; unmatched junction bases: 2. The CDR3 covers 14 residues. Germline loops: CDR1 LNHDA, CDR2 SQIVND (reference sequence). CDR3 in DNA: TGTGCCAGTAGTATCGGGACAGTTAATTCACCCCTCCACTTT. Translated: CASSIGTVNSPLHF.

This clone occurred a few times. The chain links TRBV2 to TRBJ1-1, with TRBD1 matching over 7 bases. Germline lookup yields CDR1 SNHLY and CDR2 FYNNEI. V was pared by 4 bases and J by 1 base, with 9 bases of the junction left unmatched. The CDR3 has 16 residues. In DNA form, the CDR3 reads TGTGCCAGCAGTGGCAGACAGGGAAGGGAGAACACTGAAGCTTTCTTT. Its protein is CASSGRQGRENTEAFF.

The chain has TRBV5-4 and TRBJ1-5; TRBD1 is a possible D gene (6 bases). This CDR3 is built from 15 residues. The ends were cut back, 5 bases at V and 9 bases at J, with 21 bases in the middle. CDR1 and CDR2 from the germline V gene are SGHNT and YYREEE (reference sequence). For the CDR3, the DNA is TGTGCCAGCAGTACAGGGCCGACCCCTTCGAGGCCCCAGCATTTT. Translating gives CASSTGPTPSRPQHF. The variable domain in full, with the rest retrieved from reference TRBV5-4 and TRBJ1-5, is ETGVTQSPTHLIKTRGQQVTLRCSSQSGHNTVSWYQQALGQGPQFIFQYYREEENGRGNFPPRFSGLQFPNYSSELNVNALELDDSALYLCASSTGPTPSRPQHFGDGTRLSIL.

This clone was counted between two and nine times. V gene TRBV28 combines with J gene TRBJ2-1; possibly TRBD2 for D (6 bases). Germline V gene lookup returns CDR1 MDHEN and CDR2 SYDVKM. V was clipped by 7 bases and J by 6 bases, with 13 bases between them. The CDR3 is 13 amino acids. The DNA for the CDR3 is TGTGCCAGCACCGGCGGGACGGGCAATGAGCAGTTCTTC. This sequence encodes CASTGGTGNEQFF.